Below, 8 T cell receptor beta chains from the same sample are listed, as sequenced in a study of identical twins (dated by TCRdb to about 2016). Library creation used 5' RACE. Instrument on record: Illumina HiSeq 2000. TCRdb cleaned the public reads at Q25 with fastp, built clones with MiXCR and kept in-frame beta chains. CDR3 protein sequences are deduplicated, and each keeps its most common genes and DNA. The sample contains roughly 490,000 distinct CDR3 sequences, 13% to 15% of them found a single time. The top ten clonotypes cover more than 0.8% of the sample. In addition, the sample was reused for a study of yellow fever vaccine responses in identical twins.

Input material: CD4+ T cells sorted from blood. Every receptor here comes from a woman aged 18-30 years in good health.

This clonotype was counted only a few times. The V gene is TRBV12-5, the J gene TRBJ2-1; D may be TRBD1 (5 bases). CDR1 LGHNT and CDR2 FRNRAP come from the germline V gene. Trimming left V 6 bases short and J 0 bases short, with 12 bases between. The CDR3 sequence is 15 residues long. CDR3 in DNA: TGTGCTAGTGGCCTACAGGTAGGCTCCTACAATGAGCAGTTCTTC. Protein: CASGLQVGSYNEQFF.

This clonotype occurred a few times. Germline and junction disagree at one end, which may indicate a read error. The gene calls are TRBV7-7 and TRBJ2-3; 7 bases map to TRBD1. The CDR3 sequence is 14 residues long. Germline V lookup: CDR1 SSHAT, CDR2 FNYEAQ (reference sequence). CDR3 DNA sequence: TGTGCTAGCAGTGAACAGGGGACCACAGATACGCAGTATTTT. Its translation is CASSEQGTTDTQYF.

V and J are TRBV9 and TRBJ2-5; the D is unclear. V gave up 0 bases and J gave up 2 bases, with 11 bases separating them. The CDR3 is 15 amino acids. Germline CDR1 is SGDLS and CDR2 is YYNGEE. The DNA of the CDR3 is TGTGCCAGCAGCGTAGCTCCATCCCTACAAGAGACCCAGTACTTC. Its translation: CASSVAPSLQETQYF.

This clonotype has more than one count but fewer than ten. The chain combines TRBV5-1 with TRBJ1-2; TRBD1 agrees at 8 bases. Unmatched junction bases numbered 10, after V lost 4 bases and J lost 8 bases. This CDR3 spans 14 amino acids. Germline CDR1 reads SGHRS; CDR2 reads YFSETQ. The CDR3 loop is CASSPGQGGRGYTF. CDR3 nucleotide sequence: TGCGCCAGCAGCCCAGGACAGGGCGGACGAGGCTACACCTTC.

This clonotype appeared a few times. The chain carries TRBV11-1 and TRBJ2-7; D may be TRBD1 (5 bases). V gave up 5 bases and J gave up 2 bases, with 16 bases separating them. Germline V gene sequence: CDR1 SGHAT, CDR2 FQDESV (reference sequence). This CDR3 has 15 amino acids. CDR3: CASSPPPTGAYEQYF. CDR3 DNA sequence: TGTGCCAGCAGCCCACCACCCACAGGAGCCTACGAGCAGTACTTC.

The chain is built from TRBV7-9 and TRBJ1-5; no clear D. The CDR3 is 12 amino acids. CDR1 is SEHNR, CDR2 FQNEAQ, per germline (reference sequence). Trimming took off 2 bases at V and 7 bases at J, with 6 bases between the two ends. The CDR3 DNA sequence: TGTGCCAGCAGCTTACCGGAACAGCCCCAGCATTTT. The encoded protein is CASSLPEQPQHF.

The CDR3 DNA sequence: TGTGCCAGCAGCTTAGGCTCCGGGAGGAGAGAGACCCAGTACTTC. Amino acids: CASSLGSGRRETQYF. The chain uses TRBV11-2 and TRBJ2-5, with TRBD2 matching 7 bases. Trimming at V came to 1 base and at J to 4 bases, leaving 6 bases not matched to a gene. From germline, CDR1 is SGHAT and CDR2 FQNNGV. CDR3 size: 15 residues.

The gene calls are TRBV24-1 and TRBJ2-5, with a possible D match to TRBD1 (5 bases). The CDR3 spans 15 residues. The germline V gene encodes CDR1 KGHDR and CDR2 SFDVKD. The V gene lost 4 bases and the J gene lost 2 bases, with 13 bases spanning the gap. CDR3 in amino acids: CATSDADRQQETQYF. The DNA for the CDR3 is TGTGCCACCAGTGACGCCGATCGACAGCAAGAGACCCAGTACTTC.